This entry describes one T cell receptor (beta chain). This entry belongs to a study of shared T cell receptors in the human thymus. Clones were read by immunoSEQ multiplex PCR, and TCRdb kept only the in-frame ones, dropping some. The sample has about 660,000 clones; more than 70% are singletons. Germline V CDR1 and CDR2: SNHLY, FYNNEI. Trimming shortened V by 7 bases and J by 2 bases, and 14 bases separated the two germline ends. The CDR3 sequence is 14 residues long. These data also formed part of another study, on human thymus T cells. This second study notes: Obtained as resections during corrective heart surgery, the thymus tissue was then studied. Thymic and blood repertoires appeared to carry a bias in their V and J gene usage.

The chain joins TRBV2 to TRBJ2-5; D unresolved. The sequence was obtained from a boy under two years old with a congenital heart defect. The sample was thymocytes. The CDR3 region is CASIRWCQQETQYF. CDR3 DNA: TGTGCCAGCATTCGGTGGTGTCAACAAGAGACCCAGTACTTC.